The T cell receptor beta chain described here comes from a study of T cells expressing NK-cell markers. Overall study results and limits: The CD3+CD56-NKG2C+ fraction of four donors was likewise dominated by these clonotypes.

CDR3 length: 17 residues. Germline loops: CDR1 LGHDT, CDR2 YNNKEL (reference sequence). Remarks on this clonotype: Its cognate antigen is unknown.

UMIs were included in TCR beta cDNA generated by 5'RACE template switching. TCRdb derives one entry per CDR3 protein from the 5' RACE reads, leaving out DNA. In total, the table holds 300,000 to 450,000 distinct CDR3 sequences. The J gene is TRBJ2-1, the V gene TRBV3-1; TCRdb indicates TRBD2, and absent DNA this call remains unverified. This TCR derives from a man aged 18 to 69 in good health. Sequencing was carried out using blood T cells: a sorted CD56 or NKG2C T cell subset, CD4+ or CD8+ T cells, or bulk PBMC T cells (not recorded which). The CDR3 region is CASSQVPGGPTYNEQFF.